This T cell receptor (beta chain) was documented in a study of blood T cells in healthy people across ages. Study summary: Template switching caught about one barcoded beta molecule for each two T cells.

For the second PCR, which ran for about 7 to 11 cycles, a sample-barcoded 5' primer and a J-beta primer mix were used. TCRdb analysed the 5' RACE reads with MiXCR anew, one entry per CDR3 protein. Among some 560,000 distinct CDR3 sequences listed, over 25% were seen once. Another study also made use of these data, one on T cells of mothers and their children. That investigation notes: Primer M1S, used in the second PCR, introduced sample barcodes and 2-4 random nucleotides.

Sequenced input: blood. The clonotype comes from a boy younger than 10 in good health.

CDR3 in DNA: TGCGCCAGCAGCTTGTTTGGCCTTAGGGGAAACACCATATATTTT. Translated: CASSLFGLRGNTIYF. The chain recombines TRBV5-1 with TRBJ1-3; no firm D call. Trimming cost V 1 base and J 4 bases, with 12 bases left between them. CDR3 size: 15 residues. The germline CDR1 and CDR2 sequences are SGHRS and YFSETQ.